The rows below give T cell receptor beta chains drawn from one sample of a study of shared clonotypes between healthy human individuals. Assay used: immunoSEQ multiplex PCR; TCRdb lists only in-frame clones, some missing. This table holds fewer than 700,000 clones, approximately 96% found once. Sequenced input: naive CD8+ T cells sorted from blood. These receptors all stem from a woman between 25 and 40 years old in good health. Both conserved end residues are part of each CDR3. A D gene is named only where the DNA matches it firmly. Some rows mark clone size as missing; the rest say once, few, many or name a class of expanded clone.

D gene	clone size	J gene	V gene	CDR3 protein	CDR3 DNA
.	.	TRBJ2-2	TRBV7-7	CASSLGQSTGELFF	TGTGCCAGCAGCTTAGGGCAGAGCACCGGGGAGCTGTTTTTT
.	once	TRBJ2-7	TRBV6-1	CASSIYEQYF	TGTGCCAGCAGTATCTACGAGCAGTACTTC
.	.	TRBJ2-5	TRBV4-1	CASSQEEGGRQETQYF	TGCGCCAGCAGCCAAGAAGAAGGGGGAAGGCAAGAGACCCAGTACTTC
.	.	TRBJ2-2	TRBV6-5	CASSYTGGELFF	TGTGCCAGCAGTTATACTGGCGGGGAGCTGTTTTTT
.	.	TRBJ2-7	TRBV23-1	CASSQFKLGRYF	TGCGCCAGCAGTCAATTTAAGCTGGGTCGGTACTTC
.	.	TRBJ1-4	TRBV28	CASSAGFLGASNEKLFF	TGTGCCAGCAGTGCAGGATTTTTGGGGGCAAGTAATGAAAAACTGTTTTTT
.	once	TRBJ2-5	TRBV9	CASSVVGRYSETQYF	TGTGCCAGCAGCGTAGTGGGACGGTATTCCGAGACCCAGTACTTC
.	.	TRBJ1-3	TRBV5-6	CASSLLLSDVASGNTIYF	TGTGCCAGCAGCTTGCTGTTATCGGACGTAGCCTCTGGAAACACCATATATTTT
.	.	TRBJ2-1	TRBV28	CASSSASGTGYNEQFF	TGTGCCAGCAGTTCCGCCTCCGGGACTGGCTACAATGAGCAGTTCTTC
.	.	TRBJ2-4	TRBV10-3	CAIRDAAASLDIQYF	TGTGCCATCAGAGATGCCGCGGCCAGTCTGGACATTCAGTACTTC
.	.	TRBJ2-2	TRBV5-6	CASSTTLVIGELFF	TGTGCCAGCAGCACCACACTAGTAATCGGGGAGCTGTTTTTT
TRBD2	.	TRBJ2-6	TRBV9	CASSVEREVGANVLTF	TGTGCCAGCAGCGTAGAGCGGGAGGTGGGGGCCAACGTCCTGACTTTC
.	.	TRBJ1-4	TRBV19	CASSGETETNEKLFF	TGTGCCAGTAGTGGAGAGACGGAGACTAATGAAAAACTGTTTTTT
TRBD1	.	TRBJ2-1	TRBV5-1	CASTASTQGARNEQFF	TGCGCCAGCACGGCTAGTACACAGGGGGCGCGCAATGAGCAGTTCTTC
.	few	TRBJ2-5	TRBV5-4	CASSLERSETQYF	TGTGCCAGCAGCTTGGAGAGGAGCGAGACCCAGTACTTC
TRBD1	.	TRBJ2-7	TRBV11-2	CASSLDPGTGSGEQYF	TGTGCCAGCAGCTTAGATCCCGGGACAGGGAGCGGTGAGCAGTACTTC
TRBD1	.	TRBJ1-2	TRBV18	CASSPSPGQGRYGYTF	TGTGCCAGCTCACCTAGCCCGGGACAGGGTCGATATGGCTACACCTTC
TRBD2	once	TRBJ2-7	TRBV29-1	CSAGTSGYEQYF	TGCAGCGCAGGGACTAGCGGGTACGAGCAGTACTTC
.	.	TRBJ1-1	TRBV28	CASSLHYSEMNTEAFF	TGTGCCAGCAGTTTACACTACAGTGAGATGAACACTGAAGCTTTCTTT
.	.	TRBJ1-2	TRBV9	CASSVAETYGYTF	TGTGCCAGCAGCGTAGCTGAGACATATGGCTACACCTTC
TRBD2	once	TRBJ2-7	TRBV5-1	CASSLAWGGEQYF	TGCGCCAGCAGCTTGGCGTGGGGGGGCGAGCAGTACTTC
.	once	TRBJ1-5	TRBV28	CASSPGGQPQHF	TGTGCCAGCAGCCCGGGCGGGCAGCCCCAGCATTTT
.	.	TRBJ1-2	TRBV28	CASSVGEYGYTF	TGTGCCAGCAGTGTCGGAGAGTATGGCTACACCTTC
.	.	TRBJ2-7	TRBV28	CASSFNRAYEQYF	TGTGCCAGCAGTTTCAACAGGGCCTACGAGCAGTACTTC
TRBD2	.	TRBJ2-7	TRBV9	CARPGLAGGGYEQYF	TGTGCCAGGCCGGGACTAGCGGGAGGGGGATACGAGCAGTACTTC
.	.	TRBJ2-3	TRBV28	CASSLWGGLTDTQYF	TGTGCCAGCAGTTTATGGGGGGGACTCACAGATACGCAGTATTTT
TRBD2	.	TRBJ2-7	TRBV27	CASSPTLREFSGTPYEQYF	TGTGCCAGCAGTCCAACGCTCCGAGAATTTAGCGGGACCCCCTACGAGCAGTACTTC
.	.	TRBJ2-7	TRBV27	CASSLQGPAREQYF	TGTGCCAGCAGTTTACAGGGTCCCGCTCGCGAGCAGTACTTC
.	.	TRBJ2-7	TRBV5-6	CASSGGHEQYF	TGTGCCAGCAGCGGCGGCCACGAGCAGTACTTC
TRBD2	.	TRBJ2-1	TRBV7-8	CASSPRGLAGDNEQFF	TGTGCCAGCAGCCCCCGCGGGCTAGCGGGGGATAATGAGCAGTTCTTC
.	once	TRBJ1-2	TRBV5-4	CASSLALETLTGHYGYTF	TGTGCCAGCAGCTTGGCTCTCGAAACCTTGACAGGCCACTATGGCTACACCTTC
.	.	TRBJ2-1	TRBV28	CASSLGWMNNEQFF	TGTGCCAGCAGTTTAGGATGGATGAACAATGAGCAGTTCTTC
.	.	TRBJ2-5	TRBV15	CATSRAQKSEYQETQYF	TGTGCCACCAGCAGAGCCCAGAAATCAGAGTACCAAGAGACCCAGTACTTC
.	.	TRBJ2-3	TRBV29-1	CSDADTQYF	TGCAGCGATGCAGATACGCAGTATTTT
.	.	TRBJ2-1	TRBV19	CASSIGHWSAFSYNEQFF	TGTGCCAGTAGTATAGGCCATTGGTCAGCATTCTCCTACAATGAGCAGTTCTTC
.	.	TRBJ2-3	TRBV11-3	CASSSGTTDTQYF	TGTGCCAGCAGTTCCGGGACCACAGATACGCAGTATTTT
.	once	TRBJ2-7	TRBV11-3	CASSHNSASSYEQYF	TGTGCCAGCAGCCACAACAGCGCTAGCTCCTACGAGCAGTACTTC